The rows below give T cell receptor beta chains drawn from one sample of a study of blood T cells in healthy people across ages. TCRdb re-called the 5' RACE reads through MiXCR, storing one row per CDR3 protein. The data show approximately 1.5 million distinct CDR3 sequences, 35% to 45% seen once. The sequenced sample consisted of blood. These TCRs come from a woman between 18 and 29 years old in good health. Both conserved end residues are part of each CDR3. The D gene is left open where the match is weak. Not every row has a clone size; where given, it reads once, few, many or a size class.

>NA|TRBV12-3/TRBV12-4|once|TRBJ2-7
TGTGCCAGCAGGGACATTTACTCCTACAATGAGCAGTACTTC
CASRDIYSYNEQYF
>TRBD1|TRBV6-5|NA|TRBJ1-1
TGTGCCAGCAGTTACTCGAACAGGGGTAGGACTGAAGCTTTCTTT
CASSYSNRGRTEAFF
>NA|TRBV5-1|few|TRBJ1-2
TGCGCCAGCAGCCTGTCCTGGGACGGATTGTATGGCTACACCTTC
CASSLSWDGLYGYTF
>NA|TRBV15|NA|TRBJ1-2
TGTGCCACCAGCAGAGATCGAGGGCCTTTCGCTGGGGGCTACACCTTC
CATSRDRGPFAGGYTF
>NA|TRBV12-3/TRBV12-4|few|TRBJ1-2
TGTGCCAGCAGTCCCCAGCTAGGAGGCTACACCTTC
CASSPQLGGYTF
>TRBD1|TRBV6-5|few|TRBJ2-7
TGTGCCAGCAGTTTTAGGGACAGAGACGCCTACGAGCAGTACTTC
CASSFRDRDAYEQYF
>TRBD1|TRBV6-6|few|TRBJ2-1
TGTGCCAGCACCCACCTTAGGGGGACAGGGGAAAGCGATGAGCAGTTCTTC
CASTHLRGTGESDEQFF
>NA|TRBV7-2|many|TRBJ2-7
TGTGCCAGCAGTCGACGGAACTCCTACGAGCAGTACTTC
CASSRRNSYEQYF
>NA|TRBV20-1|NA|TRBJ2-1
TGCAGTGCTAGAGATCTGGACAGATACAATGAGCAGTTCTTC
CSARDLDRYNEQFF
>TRBD2|TRBV6-5|once|TRBJ2-7
TGTGCCAGCAGTTCAGGCGGGAGCTCATGCGAGCAGTACTTC
CASSSGGSSCEQYF
>TRBD1|TRBV4-1|NA|TRBJ1-1
TGCGCCAGCAGCCAGGTAGGGGGCTACACTGAAGCTTTCTTT
CASSQVGGYTEAFF
>NA|TRBV12-3/TRBV12-4|NA|TRBJ1-2
TGTGCCAGCAGGCGCCGGGGGGGCTACACCTTC
CASRRRGGYTF